This T cell receptor (beta chain) came from a study of blood T cell repertoires in COVID-19. Across the study: The United States, Italy and Spain provided the acute and convalescent COVID-19 samples. Sources were T cells, B-cell-depleted T cells, or PBMCs; the material itself was cDNA or gDNA.

Clones were read by immunoSEQ multiplex PCR, and TCRdb kept only the in-frame ones, dropping some. The profile shows about 280,000 clones, 90% of them singletons. V lost 6 bases, J lost 5 bases, and 13 bases lay in between. The germline CDR1 and CDR2 sequences are MNHEY and SMNVEV (reference sequence). The CDR3 length is 13 residues. Sequenced input: PBMCs or T cells enriched from blood (not recorded which). This receptor was taken from a young woman with acute COVID-19. The chain has TRBV27 and TRBJ2-5; no definite D call. CDR3 in DNA: TGTGCCAGCAGCCGCATCGGTCCCGAGACCCAGTACTTC. Translation: CASSRIGPETQYF.